The 14 T cell receptor beta chains given below trace back to one sample, sequenced in a study of blood T cell repertoires in COVID-19 (dated by TCRdb to 2019 to 2021). The library was obtained by the immunoSEQ multiplex PCR assay. In TCRdb, the immuneACCESS table is reduced to in-frame sequences with V and J assigned. These tables do not hold every clone; where another copy was compared, an unresolved V gene accounts for under half, and the others remain unexplained. This sample lists some 220,000 clones; nearly 85% were detected once. Together, the top ten hold roughly 5% of the sample. Material: peripheral blood. Receptor source: a human donor in a cohort sampled during active COVID-19.

The chain recombines TRBV7-2 with TRBJ2-5, with 12 bases identical to TRBD1. Germline trimming cut 5 bases from V and 6 bases from J; bases unmatched to any gene: 4. The CDR3 runs 14 residues. Germline assignment: CDR1 SGHTA and CDR2 FQGNSA. Written as DNA, the CDR3 is TGTGCCAGCAGCGGGACAGGGGGCATAAAGACCCAGTACTTC. This codes for CASSGTGGIKTQYF.

The genes are TRBV2 and TRBJ2-2; D call uncertain. Deletions cut 2 bases from V and 3 bases from J, with 13 bases between. The germline V gene encodes CDR1 SNHLY and CDR2 FYNNEI. The CDR3 covers 16 residues. The CDR3 here is CASSELAAPDTGELFF. The DNA of the CDR3 is TGTGCCAGCAGTGAACTGGCGGCTCCTGACACCGGGGAGCTGTTTTTT.

This chain connects TRBV19 to TRBJ2-5; D unclear. From germline, CDR1 is LNHDA and CDR2 SQIVND (reference sequence). Trimming stripped 3 bases from V and 4 bases from J, with 15 bases between. The CDR3 has 15 residues. This chain's CDR3 is CASSMFGQSGETQYF. CDR3 coding DNA: TGTGCCAGTAGTATGTTCGGTCAATCGGGAGAGACCCAGTACTTC.

This chain connects TRBV6-5 to TRBJ1-1, with 9 bases fitting TRBD1. Germline loops: CDR1 MNHEY, CDR2 SVGAGI. With 5 bases clipped from V and 5 bases from J, the junction kept 6 bases outside the gene matches. CDR3 length equals 14 residues. CDR3 residues: CASSLGQGGTEAFF. The CDR3 DNA reads TGTGCCAGCAGTCTGGGACAGGGCGGGACTGAAGCTTTCTTT.

The rearrangement joins TRBV30 to TRBJ2-1; 7 bases are shared with TRBD2. Losses at the gene ends were 4 bases for V and 0 bases for J; bases not matched to a gene: 3. CDR1 is GTSNPN and CDR2 is SVGIG in the germline V gene (reference sequence). The CDR3 is made up of 14 amino acids. The CDR3 loop is CAWKRGASYNEQFF. CDR3 DNA: TGTGCCTGGAAGCGGGGAGCCTCCTACAATGAGCAGTTCTTC. Combining the CDR3 with reference TRBV30 and TRBJ2-1 gives the whole variable domain SQTIHQWPATLVQPVGSPLSLECTVEGTSNPNLYWYRQAAGRGLQLLFYSVGIGQISSEVPQNLSASRPQDRQFILSSKKLLLSDSGFYLCAWKRGASYNEQFFGPGTRLTVL.

The chain couples TRBV27 to TRBJ2-3, with TRBD2 matching over 11 bases. Trimming removed 6 bases from V and 5 bases from J; junction bases left unmatched: 10. The CDR3 length is 16 residues. CDR1 is MNHEY and CDR2 is SMNVEV in the germline V gene (reference sequence). The CDR3 sequence: CASSPQLAGDRDTQYF. Written as DNA, the CDR3 is TGTGCCAGCAGCCCCCAACTAGCGGGAGATCGAGATACGCAGTATTTT.

As DNA, the CDR3 is TGTGCCAGCAGCTTCGAGCGGGGGGGCCGAGAGACCCAGTACTTC. Protein: CASSFERGGRETQYF. V is TRBV7-9 and J is TRBJ2-5, with 10 bases aligning to TRBD2. The germline gives CDR1 SEHNR, CDR2 FQNEAQ (reference sequence). There are 15 residues in the CDR3. J was trimmed by 4 bases and V by 3 bases; bases with no gene match: 5.

V is TRBV21-1 and J is TRBJ2-1; the table's TRBD2 call for D was not verified on the DNA. TRBV21-1 is classified as a pseudogene. The CDR3 length is 16 residues. CDR3 sequence: CASSKEAEPNYNEQFF. Written as DNA, the CDR3 is TGTGCCAGCAGCAAAGAGGCGGAACCTAACTACAATGAGCAGTTCTTC.

This chain joins TRBV5-1 and TRBJ2-3; 8 bases fit TRBD2. The CDR3 runs to 16 residues. V trimming: 0 bases; J trimming: 4 bases; junction bases outside the gene matches: 7. Germline lookup yields CDR1 SGHRS and CDR2 YFSETQ. CDR3 coding DNA: TGCGCCAGCAGCTTGGGGACTGGGACTAGATCAGATACGCAGTATTTT. It translates to CASSLGTGTRSDTQYF. Combining the CDR3 with reference TRBV5-1 and TRBJ2-3 gives the whole variable domain KAGVTQTPRYLIKTRGQQVTLSCSPISGHRSVSWYQQTPGQGLQFLFEYFSETQRNKGNFPGRFSGRQFSNSRSEMNVSTLELGDSALYLCASSLGTGTRSDTQYFGPGTRLTVL.

This chain joins TRBV4-1 and TRBJ1-5; 8 bases fit TRBD1. This CDR3 has 18 amino acids. The trim removed 2 bases at V and 3 bases at J, leaving 12 bases unmatched. Per the germline V gene, CDR1 is MGHRA and CDR2 is YSYEKL. The CDR3 protein is CASSQFWGQDLTNQPQHF. CDR3 in DNA: TGCGCCAGCAGCCAATTCTGGGGACAGGATTTGACCAATCAGCCCCAGCATTTT.

V is TRBV5-1 and J is TRBJ2-5; a weak D match, TRBD2 (8 bases). This CDR3 spans 17 amino acids. V was pared by 5 bases and J by 0 bases, with 20 bases between. Germline V gives CDR1 SGHRS, CDR2 YFSETQ. CDR3 coding DNA: TGCGCCAGCAGGTCCGGGACAGCTAGCGGGCACCAAGAGACCCAGTACTTC. Its protein product is CASRSGTASGHQETQYF.

This chain joins TRBV10-1 and TRBJ2-2; tentatively, D is TRBD1 (6 bases). This CDR3 spans 13 amino acids. V was clipped by 7 bases and J by 6 bases, with 12 bases between them. The germline V gene encodes CDR1 WNHNN and CDR2 SYGVQD (reference sequence). The DNA for the CDR3 is TGCGCCAGCACGGGCAGGGGTGCCGGGGAGCTGTTTTTT. Amino acids: CASTGRGAGELFF.

The rearrangement links TRBV7-9 to TRBJ1-1, with D uncertain. Germline loops: CDR1 SEHNR, CDR2 FQNEAQ (reference sequence). The CDR3 has 15 amino acids. V was trimmed by 6 bases and J by 1 base, leaving 15 bases between them. CDR3 nucleotide sequence: TGTGCCAGCAGATTGGGAGGGTCGAGGAACACTGAAGCTTTCTTT. Protein: CASRLGGSRNTEAFF. Variable domain in full (rest from reference TRBV7-9 and TRBJ1-1): DTGVSQNPRHKITKRGQNVTFRCDPISEHNRLYWYRQTLGQGPEFLTYFQNEAQLEKSRLLSDRFSAERPKGSFSTLEIQRTEQGDSAMYLCASRLGGSRNTEAFFGQGTRLTVV.

This CDR3 reads CASSLGQGRNTEAFF. CDR3 bases: TGCGCCAGCAGCTTGGGACAGGGGCGGAACACTGAAGCTTTCTTT. V and J are TRBV5-1 and TRBJ1-1; TRBD1 matches 8 bases. V lost 0 bases, J lost 1 base, and 2 bases stayed unmatched. Germline CDR1 SGHRS, CDR2 YFSETQ. CDR3 size: 15 residues. The variable domain in full, with the rest retrieved from reference TRBV5-1 and TRBJ1-1, is KAGVTQTPRYLIKTRGQQVTLSCSPISGHRSVSWYQQTPGQGLQFLFEYFSETQRNKGNFPGRFSGRQFSNSRSEMNVSTLELGDSALYLCASSLGQGRNTEAFFGQGTRLTVV.